This TCR beta chain was sequenced for a study of blood T cell repertoires in COVID-19. Study details: COVID-19 samples, acute and convalescent, were from the United States, Italy and Spain. From T cells, B-cell-depleted T cells, or PBMCs came the material, which was cDNA or gDNA.

As processed by the authors: Amplification of reference gene primers was used by the study to estimate nucleated cell counts. Some clones are missing from TCRdb's copy, which holds only in-frame ones; the method was immunoSEQ multiplex PCR. The V and J calls and clone size come from that table; D and trimming were worked out from the DNA. The sample has just under 150,000 clones; about nine tenths are singletons. Germline lookup yields CDR1 KGHSH and CDR2 LQKENI. The CDR3 is 14 amino acids. V dropped 2 bases and J dropped 4 bases, with 12 bases sitting between them. J is TRBJ2-7 and V is TRBV18, with D possibly TRBD1 on 5 matching bases. The source is a woman aged 45 to 65 with acute or convalescent COVID-19. The sample consisted of peripheral blood. CDR3 loop: CASSPGRVSYEQYF. The CDR3 nucleotides are TGTGCCAGCTCACCAGGCAGGGTGTCATACGAGCAGTACTTC.